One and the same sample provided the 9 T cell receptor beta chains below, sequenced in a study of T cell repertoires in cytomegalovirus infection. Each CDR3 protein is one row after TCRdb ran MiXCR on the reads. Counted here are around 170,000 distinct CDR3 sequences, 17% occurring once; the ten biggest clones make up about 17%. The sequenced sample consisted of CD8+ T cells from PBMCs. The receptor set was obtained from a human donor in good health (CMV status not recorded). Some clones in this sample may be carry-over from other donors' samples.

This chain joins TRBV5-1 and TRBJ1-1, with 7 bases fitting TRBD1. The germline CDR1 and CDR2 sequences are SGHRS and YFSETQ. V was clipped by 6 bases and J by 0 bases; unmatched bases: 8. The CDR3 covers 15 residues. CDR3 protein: CASMPKGAVNTEAFF. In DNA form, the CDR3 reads TGCGCCAGCATGCCAAAGGGGGCTGTGAACACTGAAGCTTTCTTT.

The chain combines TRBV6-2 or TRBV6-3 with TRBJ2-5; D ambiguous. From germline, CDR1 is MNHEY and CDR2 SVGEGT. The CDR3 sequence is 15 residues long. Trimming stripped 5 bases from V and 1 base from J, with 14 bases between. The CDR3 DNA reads TGTGCCAGCAGTCTCTCCTCTGGGCCCCAAGAGACCCAGTACTTC. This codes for CASSLSSGPQETQYF.

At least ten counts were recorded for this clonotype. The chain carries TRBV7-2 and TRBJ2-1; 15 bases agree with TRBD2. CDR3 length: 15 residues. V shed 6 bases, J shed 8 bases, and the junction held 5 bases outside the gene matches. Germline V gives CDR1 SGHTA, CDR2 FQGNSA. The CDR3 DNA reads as TGTGCCAGCAGACCAGGACTAGCGGGAGGGCATGAGCAGTTCTTC. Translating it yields CASRPGLAGGHEQFF.

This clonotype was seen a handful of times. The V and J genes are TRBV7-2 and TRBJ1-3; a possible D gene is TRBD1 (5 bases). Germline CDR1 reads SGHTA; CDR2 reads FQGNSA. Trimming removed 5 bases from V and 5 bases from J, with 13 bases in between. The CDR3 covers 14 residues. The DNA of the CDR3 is TGTGCCAGCAGCCCCAGGGAGAACAGAAACACCATATATTTT. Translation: CASSPRENRNTIYF.

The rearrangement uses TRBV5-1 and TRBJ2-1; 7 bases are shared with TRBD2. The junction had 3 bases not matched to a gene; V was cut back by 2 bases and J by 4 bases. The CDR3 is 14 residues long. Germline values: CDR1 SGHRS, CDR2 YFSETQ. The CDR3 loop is CASSFGAGYNEQFF. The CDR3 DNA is TGCGCCAGCAGCTTCGGAGCGGGGTACAATGAGCAGTTCTTC.

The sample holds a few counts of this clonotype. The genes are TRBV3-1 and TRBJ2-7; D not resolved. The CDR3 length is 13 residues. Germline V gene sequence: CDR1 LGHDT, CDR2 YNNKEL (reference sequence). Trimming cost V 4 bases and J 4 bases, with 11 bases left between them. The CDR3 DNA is TGTGCCAGCAGCCCCGGCCTAGTTTACGAGCAGTACTTC. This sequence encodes CASSPGLVYEQYF.

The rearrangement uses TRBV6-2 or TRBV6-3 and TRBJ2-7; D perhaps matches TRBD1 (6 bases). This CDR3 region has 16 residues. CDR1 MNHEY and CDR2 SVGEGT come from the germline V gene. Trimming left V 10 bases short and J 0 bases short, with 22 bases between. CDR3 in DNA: TGTGCCACCAGAAACGTCCATCGGGACAACTCCTACGAGCAGTACTTC. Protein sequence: CATRNVHRDNSYEQYF.

The CDR3 DNA is TGTGCCAGCAGCTTTCCCCGGGACAGGGGTTCTGGAAACACCATATATTTT. The encoded protein is CASSFPRDRGSGNTIYF. The rearrangement uses TRBV7-2 and TRBJ1-3; TRBD1 aligns across 10 bases. The J segment lost 1 base and the V segment lost 3 bases, leaving 6 bases of the junction unmatched. The V gene's germline CDR1 is SGHTA and CDR2 FQGNSA. The CDR3 loop spans 17 amino acids.

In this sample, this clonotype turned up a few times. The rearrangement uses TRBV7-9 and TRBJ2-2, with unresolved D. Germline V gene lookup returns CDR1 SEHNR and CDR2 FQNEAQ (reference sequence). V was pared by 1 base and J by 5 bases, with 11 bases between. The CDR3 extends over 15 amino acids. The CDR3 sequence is CASSLERSGTGELFF. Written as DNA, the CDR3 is TGTGCCAGCAGCTTAGAACGGAGTGGTACCGGGGAGCTGTTTTTT. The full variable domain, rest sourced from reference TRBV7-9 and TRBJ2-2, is DTGVSQNPRHKITKRGQNVTFRCDPISEHNRLYWYRQTLGQGPEFLTYFQNEAQLEKSRLLSDRFSAERPKGSFSTLEIQRTEQGDSAMYLCASSLERSGTGELFFGEGSRLTVL.